Listed below are T cell receptor beta chains from one sample, sequenced in a study of cytomegalovirus exposure and HLA in healthy donors. The data were produced by immunoSEQ multiplex PCR, yet TCRdb's version contains in-frame clones alone and is incomplete. The sample has about 180,000 clones; 85% are singletons. Sequences were obtained from PBMCs. These receptors all come from a man aged 18-30 years in good health and CMV-seropositive. Each CDR3 is given without its conserved first and last residue. D genes are given only for firm matches.

v_gene: TRBV4-1
len: 15
j_gene: TRBJ2-7
d_gene: TRBD2
CDR3aa: ASSQLVAGVGSYEQY

v_gene: TRBV5-1
len: 10
j_gene: TRBJ2-3
d_gene: -
CDR3aa: ASSADWDTQY

v_gene: TRBV30
len: 12
j_gene: TRBJ1-4
d_gene: -
CDR3aa: AWSVDSPEEKLF

v_gene: TRBV7-2
len: 13
j_gene: TRBJ1-1
d_gene: TRBD1
CDR3aa: ASSHGDRRNTEAF

v_gene: TRBV30
len: 9
j_gene: TRBJ1-2
d_gene: -
CDR3aa: AWSEQYGYT

v_gene: TRBV5-1
len: 12
j_gene: TRBJ1-1
d_gene: TRBD1
CDR3aa: ASSQTGGLTEAF

v_gene: TRBV27
len: 12
j_gene: TRBJ2-3
d_gene: TRBD2
CDR3aa: ASRKPGLVDTQY

v_gene: TRBV5-1
len: 9
j_gene: TRBJ2-5
d_gene: -
CDR3aa: ASIFSETQY

v_gene: TRBV5-1
len: 13
j_gene: TRBJ2-3
d_gene: -
CDR3aa: ASSAQGLATDTQY

v_gene: TRBV13
len: 12
j_gene: TRBJ2-7
d_gene: -
CDR3aa: ASSLRRLSYEQY

v_gene: TRBV5-1
len: 14
j_gene: TRBJ2-5
d_gene: TRBD2
CDR3aa: ASSSMASGGQETQY

v_gene: TRBV10-3
len: 14
j_gene: TRBJ1-5
d_gene: -
CDR3aa: AISLKHRGISQPQH

v_gene: TRBV29-1
len: 11
j_gene: TRBJ1-5
d_gene: -
CDR3aa: SAGRGPNQPQH

v_gene: TRBV5-1
len: 11
j_gene: TRBJ1-1
d_gene: -
CDR3aa: ASSLLVNTEAF

v_gene: TRBV9
len: 12
j_gene: TRBJ1-1
d_gene: -
CDR3aa: ASSRHRESTEAF

v_gene: TRBV27
len: 13
j_gene: TRBJ1-5
d_gene: -
CDR3aa: ASSSGDIRNQPQH

v_gene: TRBV27
len: 14
j_gene: TRBJ2-2
d_gene: TRBD2
CDR3aa: ASSPPSGGYTGELF

v_gene: TRBV15
len: 15
j_gene: TRBJ1-2
d_gene: -
CDR3aa: ATSSDAPGVDNYGYT

v_gene: TRBV30
len: 12
j_gene: TRBJ1-3
d_gene: -
CDR3aa: ASPGRSSGNTIY

v_gene: TRBV5-8
len: 12
j_gene: TRBJ2-3
d_gene: TRBD1
CDR3aa: ASSGAGGADTQY

v_gene: TRBV27
len: 12
j_gene: TRBJ2-7
d_gene: -
CDR3aa: ASSLSSGTYEQY

v_gene: TRBV13
len: 13
j_gene: TRBJ2-7
d_gene: -
CDR3aa: ASSPTAGPSYEQY

v_gene: TRBV7-3
len: 12
j_gene: TRBJ1-6
d_gene: -
CDR3aa: ASSFGGRESPLH

v_gene: TRBV11-3
len: 12
j_gene: TRBJ2-7
d_gene: TRBD2
CDR3aa: ASSFGLAGDEQY

v_gene: TRBV7-2
len: 14
j_gene: TRBJ2-5
d_gene: -
CDR3aa: ASSLTAQAGWETQY

v_gene: TRBV7-9
len: 14
j_gene: TRBJ2-6
d_gene: -
CDR3aa: ASSATGLQRANVLT

v_gene: TRBV30
len: 13
j_gene: TRBJ2-3
d_gene: TRBD2
CDR3aa: AWSLGLAGADTQY

v_gene: TRBV30
len: 11
j_gene: TRBJ1-2
d_gene: -
CDR3aa: AWSGVSRGGYT

v_gene: TRBV11-2
len: 11
j_gene: TRBJ2-6
d_gene: -
CDR3aa: ASSWAGANVLT

v_gene: TRBV5-5
len: 13
j_gene: TRBJ2-7
d_gene: -
CDR3aa: ASRLGPSDSYEQY